The clone carrying this TCR beta chain was seen ten or more times. Its antigen remains unidentified. The data were obtained in a study of regulatory T cells in long-lasting Graves disease. Study-wide results and limits: Investigators studied peripheral blood only, not thyroid tissue.

With iRepertoire HTBI primers and Arm-PCR of CDR3 regions, TCR beta libraries were built. TCRdb processed the multiplex PCR reads anew with MiXCR; each CDR3 protein has one entry. The sample lists approximately 470,000 distinct CDR3 sequences, roughly 17% seen once, with 12% in the top ten. The time point: newly diagnosed GD, antithyroid drugs for less than 3 months. Scientists built the TCR library using RNA that was extracted from PBMCs. V dropped 6 bases and J dropped 6; count of bases not matched to a gene: 12. CDR1 and CDR2 (germline): SQVTM, ANQGSEA. The CDR3 totals 15 residues. Another study also made use of these data, one on T cells in Graves' hyperthyroidism and ophthalmopathy. That study reports: The HTBI primer set was used in a first-round RT-PCR of the TCR CDR3.

The V and J genes are TRBV29-1 and TRBJ2-3; 10 bases agree with TRBD1. The TCR sequence derives from a man in his forties or fifties with Graves disease. Sequencing was performed on peripheral blood mononuclear cells (PBMCs), taken at new diagnosis, from a patient treated with antithyroid drugs. This chain's CDR3 is CSVGDGTGVTDTQYF. CDR3 in DNA: TGCAGCGTCGGGGACGGGACAGGGGTTACGGATACGCAGTATTTT.